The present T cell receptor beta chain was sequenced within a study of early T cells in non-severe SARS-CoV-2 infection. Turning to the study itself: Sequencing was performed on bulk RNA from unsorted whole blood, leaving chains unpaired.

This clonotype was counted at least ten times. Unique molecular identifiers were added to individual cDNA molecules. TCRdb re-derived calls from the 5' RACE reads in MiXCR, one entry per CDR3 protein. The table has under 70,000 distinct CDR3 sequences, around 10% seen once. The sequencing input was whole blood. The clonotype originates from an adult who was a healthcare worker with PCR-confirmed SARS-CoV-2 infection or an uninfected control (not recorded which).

CDR3 in DNA: TGCGCCAGCAGCTTGGGGGGCCGAACTAGCACAGATACGCAGTATTTT. Encoded protein: CASSLGGRTSTDTQYF. This rearrangement joins TRBV5-1 to TRBJ2-3; possibly TRBD1 for D (5 bases). CDR1 and CDR2 from the germline V gene are SGHRS and YFSETQ. The CDR3 extends over 16 amino acids. Trimming took 0 bases from V and 0 from J, leaving 11 bases between them.